This TCR beta chain was captured in a study of T cells in narcolepsy. As for the study in general: Healthy controls were enrolled alongside patients with narcolepsy type 1 or type 2. The study, taken as a whole, reports: Same-patient CSF and blood CD4+ T cell clonotypes included HCRT-specific and TRIB2-specific autoreactive ones. Autoreactive clonotypes reportedly recurred in blood of same and different patients, not controls.

Germline loops: CDR1 SGHNT, CDR2 YYREEE (reference sequence). The CDR3 extends over 14 amino acids. Losses at the gene ends were 5 bases for V and 3 bases for J; bases not matched to a gene: 3. As to this clone: Its target is not known.

Sequenced by immunoSEQ multiplex PCR; TCRdb stores in-frame clones only, minus some. The sample has tens of thousands of clones; around 80% are singletons. The source material was CD45RA- memory CD4+ T cells from PBMCs. The chain recombines TRBV5-4 with TRBJ2-7, with 12 nucleotides matching TRBD2. The TCR originated in a human donor with narcolepsy. CDR3 sequence reads: CASRETSGGYEQYF. The CDR3 region has the DNA TGTGCCAGCAGGGAGACTAGCGGGGGCTACGAGCAGTACTTC.